The present T cell receptor beta chain was sequenced within a study of blood T cell repertoires in COVID-19. Trimming removed 4 bases at V and 7 bases at J, with 7 bases between. The CDR3 spans 11 residues. Original methodology: Estimation of nucleated cell counts was performed using reference gene primer amplification. Some clones are missing from TCRdb's copy, which holds only in-frame ones; the method was immunoSEQ multiplex PCR. V and J calls and clone size follow that table, whereas D and trimming were derived from the DNA. This table has about 260,000 clones, about 81% appearing once. The sample taken for sequencing was PBMCs or T cells enriched from blood (not recorded which). This chain links TRBV12-3 or TRBV12-4 with TRBJ2-5; no definite D call. The TCR originated in a man aged 25-45 years with acute COVID-19. This CDR3 is CASSSSGTQYF. The DNA of the CDR3 is TGTGCCAGCAGTTCCTCGGGGACCCAGTACTTC.